This passage covers 31 T cell receptor beta chains from one sample sequenced in a study of graft-versus-host responses after intestinal transplantation. The antigens these receptors bind are not known. Profiled with immunoSEQ multiplex PCR; TCRdb holds only in-frame clones, not every one. The table records about 120,000 clones, approximately 90% of them present only once. Sample: unstimulated CD4+ T cells sorted from spleen or lymph node cells, taken before intestinal transplant. All receptors come from a human donor who received an intestinal transplant.

The sample holds a few counts of this clone. This rearrangement joins TRBV2 to TRBJ1-2; D gene uncertain. This CDR3 region has 12 residues. With 3 bases removed from V and 8 bases from J, the gap between germline ends came to 10 bases. Germline V gives CDR1 SNHLY, CDR2 FYNNEI. The CDR3 DNA reads as TGTGCCAGCAGTGAGGTTTTCCGGGGCTACACCTTC. The encoded protein is CASSEVFRGYTF.

The rearrangement joins TRBV10-2 to TRBJ1-1; perhaps TRBD1 as D (5 bases). Trimming stripped 4 bases from V and 1 base from J, with 7 bases between. This CDR3 has 13 amino acids. The germline V gene has CDR1 WSHSY and CDR2 SAAADI. CDR3: CASSGQSNTEAFF. CDR3 nucleotides: TGCGCCAGCAGTGGACAGTCGAACACTGAAGCTTTCTTT.

The chain combines TRBV5-6 with TRBJ2-3; no clear D. The V end was cut by 4 bases, the J end by 2 bases, with 14 bases between. The CDR3 has 15 amino acids. CDR1 and CDR2 (germline): SGHDT, YYEEEE. The DNA of the CDR3 is TGTGCCAGCAGCCACTTGACACTCAACACAGATACGCAGTATTTT. This codes for CASSHLTLNTDTQYF.

The chain joins TRBV6-1 to TRBJ2-4; D unresolved. The V gene's germline CDR1 is MNHNS and CDR2 SASEGT. There are 13 residues in the CDR3. V shed 4 bases and J shed 0 bases, with 4 bases lying between them. In DNA form, the CDR3 reads TGTGCCAGCAGTGCAATAGCCAAAAACATTCAGTACTTC. Translating it yields CASSAIAKNIQYF.

The V gene is TRBV20-1, the J gene TRBJ1-1; D is unclear. The CDR3 runs to 11 residues. CDR1 and CDR2 from the germline V gene are DFQATT and SNEGSKA (reference sequence). V gave up 5 bases and J gave up 4 bases, with 8 bases separating them. The DNA for the CDR3 is TGCAGTGCTTCCGGTGGCACTGAAGCTTTCTTT. Amino acids: CSASGGTEAFF.

The sample holds one count of this clone. This sequence joins TRBV7-3 and TRBJ2-3; TRBD1 is a possible D gene (5 bases). Trimming removed 1 base at V and 4 bases at J, with 18 bases between. This CDR3 has 17 residues. Germline CDR1 and CDR2: SGHTA and FQGTGA. CDR3 in DNA: TGTGCCAGCAGCTTAAAAAGGGTGCAGGGTGGTCCAGATACGCAGTATTTT. It translates to CASSLKRVQGGPDTQYF. Together with reference TRBV7-3 and TRBJ2-3, the CDR3 gives the full variable domain: GAGVSQTPSNKVTEKGKYVELRCDPISGHTALYWYRQSLGQGPEFLIYFQGTGAADDSGLPNDRFFAVRPEGSVSTLKIQRTERGDSAVYLCASSLKRVQGGPDTQYFGPGTRLTVL.

The rearrangement joins TRBV6-6 to TRBJ1-5; possibly TRBD1 for D (5 bases). The CDR3 sequence is 14 residues long. Trimming took off 7 bases at V and 1 base at J, with 11 bases between the two ends. In germline, CDR1 is MNHNY, CDR2 SVGAGI (reference sequence). CDR3 DNA: TGTGCCAGCATTTGGGGGGGAAGCAATCAGCCCCAGCATTTT. Translation gives CASIWGGSNQPQHF.

In regard to this clone: Other DNA sequences within the sample encode an identical CDR3. V usage is TRBV5-6 and J usage is TRBJ1-5; possible D gene TRBD1, 6 bases. V lost 4 bases to trimming and J lost 6 bases, with 17 bases between them. Germline values: CDR1 SGHDT, CDR2 YYEEEE. This CDR3 contains 15 residues. CDR3 sequence (DNA): TGTGCCAGCAGCCATCGACAGGCTCTAAGTCAGCCCCAGCATTTT. It specifies CASSHRQALSQPQHF. Full variable domain (rest looked up from reference TRBV5-6 and TRBJ1-5): DAGVTQSPTHLIKTRGQQVTLRCSPKSGHDTVSWYQQALGQGPQFIFQYYEEEERQRGNFPDRFSGHQFPNYSSELNVNALLLGDSALYLCASSHRQALSQPQHFGDGTRLSIL.

The CDR3 sequence: CASSRGVTGGERTDTQYF. For the CDR3, the DNA is TGCGCCAGCAGCCGTGGGGTCACAGGGGGCGAAAGGACAGATACGCAGTATTTT. This sequence joins TRBV4-3 and TRBJ2-3; 9 positions agree with TRBD1. V shed 4 bases, J shed 3 bases, and the junction held 14 bases outside the gene matches. The germline gives CDR1 LGHNA, CDR2 YSLEER. The length of the CDR3 is 18 residues.

The V gene is TRBV2, the J gene TRBJ2-1, with 10 bases lining up with TRBD2. Losses at the gene ends were 7 bases for V and 0 bases for J; bases not matched to a gene: 6. Germline assignment: CDR1 SNHLY and CDR2 FYNNEI. The CDR3 extends over 16 amino acids. The CDR3 DNA is TGTGCCAGCATACTAGCGGGACTCAGCTCCTACAATGAGCAGTTCTTC. This gives the protein CASILAGLSSYNEQFF.

The rearrangement joins TRBV27 to TRBJ2-1; TRBD1 matches 7 bases. Germline CDR1 MNHEY, CDR2 SMNVEV (reference sequence). Trimming removed 6 bases from V and 6 bases from J; junction bases left unmatched: 14. The CDR3 has 16 amino acids. The CDR3 DNA is TGTGCCAGCAGGGATTCTAGACAGGGAATTTCCAATGAGCAGTTCTTC. This sequence encodes CASRDSRQGISNEQFF.

The chain links TRBV19 to TRBJ1-2; 7 bases line up with TRBD1. There are 15 residues in the CDR3. Germline values: CDR1 LNHDA, CDR2 SQIVND (reference sequence). Unmatched junction bases numbered 8, after V lost 5 bases and J lost 2 bases. The CDR3 DNA reads TGTGCCAGTAGTGGCTCCGGGACAGCAAACTATGGCTACACCTTC. Its protein product is CASSGSGTANYGYTF.

The gene calls are TRBV30 and TRBJ1-2; TRBD1 might be the D (6 bases). V was clipped by 0 bases and J by 2 bases, with 7 bases between them. This CDR3 is built from 13 residues. Germline lookup yields CDR1 GTSNPN and CDR2 SVGIG (reference sequence). This chain's CDR3 is CAWSVGQNYGYTF. The DNA for the CDR3 is TGTGCCTGGAGTGTAGGACAGAACTATGGCTACACCTTC.

The chain employs TRBV19 and TRBJ2-7, with TRBD1 matching 7 bases. The length of the CDR3 is 14 residues. Germline V gene data show CDR1 as LNHDA and CDR2 as SQIVND (reference sequence). Losses at the gene ends were 6 bases for V and 5 bases for J; bases not matched to a gene: 10. The CDR3 nucleotides are TGTGCCAGTAGCGCAGGGGGTGATTACCACGAGCAGTACTTC. This codes for CASSAGGDYHEQYF.

The V gene is TRBV5-4, the J gene TRBJ1-6; maybe TRBD1 (6 bases). Germline-derived CDR1 and CDR2 are SGHNT and YYREEE (reference sequence). This CDR3 comprises 15 residues. V dropped 1 base and J dropped 8 bases, with 13 bases sitting between them. The CDR3 loop is CASSLKSGVDSPLHF. CDR3 coding DNA: TGTGCCAGCAGCTTGAAATCAGGGGTCGATTCACCCCTCCACTTT.

The rearrangement joins TRBV10-3 to TRBJ2-1; weak D call: TRBD1 (5 bases). The V end was cut by 0 bases, the J end by 9 bases, with 9 bases between. The CDR3 runs to 13 residues. The V gene's germline CDR1 is ENHRY and CDR2 SYGVKD. The CDR3 nucleotides are TGTGCCATCAGTGAGTCAACGACAGTTGAGCAGTTCTTC. This gives the protein CAISESTTVEQFF.

In its sample, this clone was seen once. This chain uses TRBV2 with TRBJ2-5; TRBD1 matches 10 bases. The germline gives CDR1 SNHLY, CDR2 FYNNEI. The CDR3 extends over 14 amino acids. The ends lost 4 bases at V and 5 bases at J; junction bases unmatched: 4. CDR3 sequence: CASSGRTGGETQYF. CDR3 in DNA: TGTGCCAGCAGTGGGCGGACAGGGGGGGAGACCCAGTACTTC.

This clone was recorded once. The V and J genes are TRBV2 and TRBJ2-6, with D unclear. V lost 3 bases and J 0 bases, leaving 9 bases between the germline ends. The CDR3 sequence is 16 residues long. Germline V CDR1 and CDR2: SNHLY, FYNNEI. Here the CDR3 DNA reads TGTGCCAGCAGTGATCCCCGAGGCTCTGGGGCCAACGTCCTGACTTTC. It encodes CASSDPRGSGANVLTF.

The chain links TRBV6-5 to TRBJ2-7, with TRBD1 identical over 8 bases. The CDR3 extends over 15 amino acids. The V segment lost 6 bases and the J segment 2 bases; nucleotides outside the gene matches: 9. Germline CDR1 is MNHEY and CDR2 is SVGAGI. The CDR3: CASSRTGLGAYEQYF. In DNA, the CDR3 is TGTGCCAGCAGCCGGACAGGGCTTGGGGCCTACGAGCAGTACTTC.

This chain uses TRBV7-2 with TRBJ2-5, with D hard to call. V lost 5 bases, J lost 4 bases, and 17 bases lay in between. The CDR3 is 15 amino acids. Germline CDR1 reads SGHTA; CDR2 reads FQGNSA. CDR3 bases: TGTGCCAGCAGCCCTGCTCTTGACTTGAGAGAGACCCAGTACTTC. It is translated as CASSPALDLRETQYF. The full variable domain, in which reference TRBV7-2 and TRBJ2-5 provide the parts outside the CDR3, is GAGVSQSPSNKVTEKGKDVELRCDPISGHTALYWYRQSLGQGLEFLIYFQGNSAPDKSGLPSDRFSAERTGGSVSTLTIQRTQQEDSAVYLCASSPALDLRETQYFGPGTRLLVL.

J is TRBJ2-5 and V is TRBV2; tentative D call: TRBD1 (6 bases). The CDR3 sequence is 17 residues long. Germline CDR1 is SNHLY and CDR2 is FYNNEI. Trimming removed 5 bases at V and 6 bases at J, with 25 bases between. CDR3 nucleotides: TGTGCCAGCAGTCCCTGGGGGCCTGTAGGTCCGAGAAAGACCCAGTACTTC. Translated: CASSPWGPVGPRKTQYF.

The CDR3, as DNA: TGTGCCAGCAGCTTCTCCGGGACAGGGCTTTACACAGATACGCAGTATTTT. Translating gives CASSFSGTGLYTDTQYF. The chain uses TRBV11-2 and TRBJ2-3; TRBD1 matches 9 bases. Trimming took 3 bases from V and 2 from J; bases not matched to a gene: 9. CDR3 length: 17 residues. Looked up from germline, CDR1 is SGHAT and CDR2 is FQNNGV.

The table lists this clone with a few counts. The chain uses TRBV30 and TRBJ1-1, with D unresolved. V was pared by 5 bases and J by 8 bases, with 15 bases between. The germline gives CDR1 GTSNPN, CDR2 SVGIG (reference sequence). The CDR3 runs to 12 residues. CDR3 residues: CAWGQTSGEAFF. The DNA for the CDR3 is TGTGCCTGGGGTCAGACGTCAGGAGAAGCTTTCTTT.

This chain connects TRBV10-3 to TRBJ2-5, with a weak D call TRBD2 (5 bases). Gene TRBJ2-7 matches the end of the DNA better, so the J call may be wrong. Germline V gene lookup returns CDR1 ENHRY and CDR2 SYGVKD. CDR3 length: 13 residues. CDR3 protein: CAITRESGYEQYF. For the CDR3, the DNA is TGTGCCATCACTAGGGAGAGTGGCTACGAGCAGTACTTC.

The V and J genes are TRBV6-4 and TRBJ2-7; D is possibly TRBD2 (6 bases). Trimming removed 4 bases at V and 4 bases at J, with 26 bases between. The germline V gene has CDR1 MRHNA and CDR2 SNTAGT. The CDR3 contains 18 residues. The CDR3, as DNA: TGTGCCAGCAGTGGGTCCACAAGGACCCGTCGGAGGGGATACGAGCAGTACTTC. Its protein is CASSGSTRTRRRGYEQYF.

This rearrangement joins TRBV7-8 to TRBJ2-1, with 9 bases aligning to TRBD2. This CDR3 is 16 amino acids long. V was clipped by 4 bases and J by 3 bases; unmatched bases: 7. Looked up from germline, CDR1 is SGHVS and CDR2 is FQNEAQ. The CDR3: CASSSWLAGDYNEQFF. CDR3 bases: TGTGCCAGCAGCTCTTGGTTAGCGGGAGACTACAATGAGCAGTTCTTC.

The chain is built from TRBV13 and TRBJ2-7; TRBD2 aligns across 9 bases. This CDR3 is built from 17 residues. CDR1 and CDR2 from the germline V gene are PRHDT and FYEKMQ (reference sequence). V shed 5 bases, J shed 2 bases, and the junction held 13 bases outside the gene matches. CDR3 loop: CASSPPTGLATPYEQYF. The CDR3 DNA follows: TGTGCCAGCAGCCCTCCCACTGGACTAGCGACTCCCTACGAGCAGTACTTC.

V is TRBV2 and J is TRBJ2-1; possible D gene TRBD1, 5 bases. The germline CDR1 and CDR2 sequences are SNHLY and FYNNEI. V gave up 0 bases and J gave up 3 bases, with 12 bases separating them. This CDR3 contains 16 residues. The CDR3 DNA reads as TGTGCCAGCAGTGAAGCGCGACAGCCCTACTACAATGAGCAGTTCTTC. Translating it yields CASSEARQPYYNEQFF.

The chain employs TRBV9 and TRBJ2-1; possible D gene TRBD1, 5 bases. Germline V gives CDR1 SGDLS, CDR2 YYNGEE. V was clipped by 1 base and J by 9 bases, with 11 bases between them. This CDR3 is 13 amino acids long. CDR3 DNA sequence: TGTGCCAGCAGCGTATCAAGGGGAAGTGAGCAGTTCTTC. Amino acids: CASSVSRGSEQFF.

The chain combines TRBV5-1 with TRBJ1-1; TRBD1 matches 9 bases. In germline, CDR1 is SGHRS, CDR2 YFSETQ. Unmatched junction bases numbered 6, after V lost 4 bases and J lost 5 bases. The CDR3 consists of 14 residues. Written as DNA, the CDR3 is TGCGCCAGCAGCCAGTTGACAGGGGGGACTGAAGCTTTCTTT. Translated: CASSQLTGGTEAFF.

Concerning this clone itself: The same CDR3 also results from other DNA sequences found in this sample. J is TRBJ2-3 and V is TRBV5-1, with TRBD2 matching 11 bases. In germline, CDR1 is SGHRS, CDR2 YFSETQ. V was pared by 0 bases and J by 0 bases, with 0 bases of the junction left unmatched. The CDR3 is 16 amino acids. CDR3 nucleotides: TGCGCCAGCAGCTTGGGACTAGCGGGAAGCACAGATACGCAGTATTTT. Its translation is CASSLGLAGSTDTQYF.